This entry lists 10 T cell receptor beta chains sequenced from one sample in a study of prognosis after radiotherapy for stage I lung cancer. Genomic DNA was the source, and TCR beta CDR3 was amplified from it by two-round multiplex PCR. Round-one PCR had primers specific to each TRBV and TRBJ gene. TCRdb used MiXCR to reprocess the multiplex PCR reads, holding one entry per CDR3 protein. The sample has about 18,000 distinct CDR3 sequences, 29% seen once. The specimen was PBMCs, collected before or after stereotactic body radiation therapy (not recorded which). The receptors were sampled from a donor aged 50 or older with non-small cell lung cancer.

This clonotype was counted at least ten times. The chain couples TRBV30 to TRBJ2-5; unclear D gene. This CDR3 comprises 13 residues. Germline CDR1 GTSNPN, CDR2 SVGIG (reference sequence). V was clipped by 0 bases and J by 4 bases, with 9 bases between them. The CDR3 DNA sequence: TGTGCCTGGAGTGTAATAAGAGGAGAGACCCAGTACTTC. It specifies CAWSVIRGETQYF.

This clonotype has ten or more counts. The chain has TRBV9 and TRBJ2-5; 7 bases are shared with TRBD1. The J call is in doubt because the DNA end fits TRBJ2-1 better. This CDR3 spans 14 amino acids. Germline V gene sequence: CDR1 SGDLS, CDR2 YYNGEE. Written as DNA, the CDR3 is TGTGCCAGCAGCGCAATATGGACAGGAGGTGAGCAGTTCTTC. Its translation: CASSAIWTGGEQFF.

Ten or more counts support this clonotype. This chain links TRBV28 with TRBJ2-5; 13 nucleotides match TRBD2. The V and J ends lost 5 bases and 1 base, in that order; junction bases with no gene match: 7. CDR1 and CDR2 (germline): MDHEN, SYDVKM. The CDR3 contains 17 residues. The CDR3 loop reads CASSIRLAGGLQETQYF. As DNA, the CDR3 is TGTGCCAGCAGTATACGACTAGCGGGAGGCCTCCAAGAGACCCAGTACTTC.

Comment on this clonotype: This is likely an artifact of a read error, given a far larger clone one base away. The gene calls are TRBV6-4 and TRBJ2-7; 9 bases map to TRBD2. CDR3 size: 15 residues. V was clipped by 5 bases and J by 9 bases; unmatched bases: 14. Germline loops: CDR1 MRHNA, CDR2 SNTAGT. The CDR3 nucleotides read TGTGCCAGCAGTTACCGAGCGGGAGGTTTTAGTGGGCAGTACTTC. It translates to CASSYRAGGFSGQYF.

A remark on this clonotype: A far larger clone is off by one base, so a read error is likely. This rearrangement joins TRBV6-5 to TRBJ1-1, with 9 bases identical to TRBD1. The germline V gene encodes CDR1 MNHEY and CDR2 SVGAGI. V lost 8 bases, J lost 6 bases, and 16 bases stayed unmatched. The CDR3 consists of 16 residues. The CDR3, as DNA: TGTGCCAGCTCGGTTGGGACAGGGTATATTAGCGCTGAAGCTTTCTTT. Translating gives CASSVGTGYISAEAFF.

In the case of this clonotype: A far larger clone lies a single base away; this is likely a read error. The gene calls are TRBV6-9 and TRBJ2-1; tentatively, D is TRBD1 or TRBD2 (5 bases each). Germline CDR1 reads MNHGY; CDR2 reads SVAAGI. This CDR3 contains 15 residues. CDR3 protein: CDSSDGTATFNEQFF. DNA for the CDR3: TGTGACAGCTCAGACGGGACCGCCACCTTCAATGAGCAGTTCTTC.

Notes on this clonotype: A far larger clone is just one base off, so this is likely a read error. The chain uses TRBV6-4 and TRBJ1-2, with TRBD1 as a possible D gene (5 bases). V was trimmed by 5 bases and J by 3 bases, leaving 10 bases between them. Germline values: CDR1 MRHNA, CDR2 SNTAGT. The CDR3 length is 13 residues. The CDR3: CASSKGLHYGYTF. The DNA for the CDR3 is TGTGCCAGCAGTAAGGGACTTCACTATGGCTACACCTTC.

Comment on this clonotype: A much larger clone lies a single base off, so this may be a read error. The V call is TRBV5-1, the J call TRBJ2-7; D tentatively reads TRBD1 or TRBD2 (5 bases each). Judging by the DNA end, TRBJ2-5 fits better; the J call may be wrong. This CDR3 is 13 amino acids long. The germline V gene encodes CDR1 SGHRS and CDR2 YFSETQ. For the CDR3, the DNA is TGCGCCAGCGGCTTGGGGACCGCGGGGACCCAGTACTTC. It encodes CASGLGTAGTQYF.

As concerns this clonotype: The junction differs from germline at one of its ends, possibly a read error. The chain employs TRBV5-1 and TRBJ2-7; D remains ambiguous. The CDR3 has 13 residues. CDR1 SGHRS and CDR2 YFSETQ come from the germline V gene. The chain's CDR3 is CVSSFSLTREQYF. The CDR3 DNA is TGCGTCAGCAGCTTTAGCCTCACCAGGGAGCAGTACTTC. The full variable domain, in which reference TRBV5-1 and TRBJ2-7 provide the parts outside the CDR3, is KAGVTQTPRYLIKTRGQQVTLSCSPISGHRSVSWYQQTPGQGLQFLFEYFSETQRNKGNFPGRFSGRQFSNSRSEMNVSTLELGDSALYLCVSSFSLTREQYFGPGTRLTVT.

Ten or more counts support this clonotype. This sequence joins TRBV7-2 and TRBJ1-5; D ambiguous. V gave up 1 base and J gave up 2 bases, with 9 bases separating them. The CDR3 contains 15 residues. CDR1 SGHTA and CDR2 FQGNSA come from the germline V gene. The CDR3, as DNA: TGTGCCAGCAGCTTAGAAGGGAGCGGCAATCAGCCCCAGCATTTT. Translated, it gives CASSLEGSGNQPQHF.